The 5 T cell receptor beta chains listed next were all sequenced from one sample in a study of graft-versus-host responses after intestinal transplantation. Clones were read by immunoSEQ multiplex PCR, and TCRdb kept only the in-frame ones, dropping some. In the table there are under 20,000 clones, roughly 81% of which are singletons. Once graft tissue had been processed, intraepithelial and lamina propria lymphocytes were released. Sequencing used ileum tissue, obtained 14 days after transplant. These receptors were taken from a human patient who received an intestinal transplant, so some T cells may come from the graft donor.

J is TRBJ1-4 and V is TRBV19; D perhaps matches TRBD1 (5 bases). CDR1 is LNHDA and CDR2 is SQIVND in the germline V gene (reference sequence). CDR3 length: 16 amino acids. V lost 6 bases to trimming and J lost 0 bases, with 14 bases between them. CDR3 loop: CASRRGESATNEKLFF. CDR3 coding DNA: TGTGCCAGTAGGAGAGGGGAGTCTGCAACTAATGAAAAACTGTTTTTT.

This CDR3 is CATETGGRSEAFF. As DNA, the CDR3 is TGCGCCACCGAGACAGGGGGAAGGTCTGAAGCTTTCTTT. J is TRBJ1-1 and V is TRBV10-2; 9 bases map to TRBD1. CDR1 and CDR2 from the germline V gene are WSHSY and SAAADI. The V and J ends lost 10 bases and 6 bases, in that order; junction bases with no gene match: 9. The CDR3 covers 13 residues.

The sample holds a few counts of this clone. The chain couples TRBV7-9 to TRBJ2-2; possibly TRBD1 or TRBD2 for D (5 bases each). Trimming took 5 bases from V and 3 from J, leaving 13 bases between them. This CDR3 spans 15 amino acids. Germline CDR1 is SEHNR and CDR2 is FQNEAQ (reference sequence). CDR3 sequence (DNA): TGTGCCAGCAGCCGGTTGGGGACGCACACCGGGGAGCTGTTTTTT. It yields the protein CASSRLGTHTGELFF.

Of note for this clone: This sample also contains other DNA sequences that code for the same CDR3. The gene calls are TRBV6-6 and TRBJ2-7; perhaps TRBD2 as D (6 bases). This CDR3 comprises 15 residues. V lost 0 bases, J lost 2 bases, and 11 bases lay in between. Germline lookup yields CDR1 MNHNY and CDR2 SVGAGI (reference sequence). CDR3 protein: CASSYSRTNPYEQYF. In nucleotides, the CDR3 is TGTGCCAGCAGTTACTCAAGGACTAACCCCTACGAGCAGTACTTC.

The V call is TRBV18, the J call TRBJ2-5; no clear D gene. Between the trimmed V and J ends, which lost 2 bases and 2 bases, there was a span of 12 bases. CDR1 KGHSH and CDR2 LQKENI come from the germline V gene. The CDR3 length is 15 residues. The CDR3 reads CASSPLTANQETQYF. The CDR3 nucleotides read TGTGCCAGCTCACCATTAACAGCAAATCAAGAGACCCAGTACTTC.